Each of the 25 T cell receptor beta chains below was sequenced from the same sample in a study of blood T cell repertoires in COVID-19 (dated by TCRdb to about 2020). Libraries were constructed by the immunoSEQ multiplex PCR assay. TCRdb's version of the immuneACCESS table is confined to in-frame rearrangements and falls short of the full clone set. An unresolved V gene accounts for under half of the shortfall where checked; the remainder is of unknown origin. The sample records roughly 300,000 clones, over 70% of which are singletons. The top ten hold 1% to 1.5% of the sample. The sequencing sample was made of peripheral blood. Receptors were obtained from a woman aged 50 to 65 with acute or convalescent COVID-19.

As regards this clone: Other nucleotide sequences from this sample produce the same CDR3. V and J are TRBV18 and TRBJ2-3; 8 bases are a match to TRBD1. Trimming took 0 bases from V and 1 from J; bases not matched to a gene: 0. Germline CDR1 is KGHSH and CDR2 is LQKENI. The length of the CDR3 is 15 residues. Here the CDR3 reads CASSPPTGGTDTQYF. The CDR3 DNA reads as TGTGCCAGCTCACCACCGACAGGGGGCACAGATACGCAGTATTTT.

The count of this clone is one. This chain joins TRBV6-5 and TRBJ2-2, with D uncertain. This CDR3 is built from 13 residues. Trimming took 2 bases from V and 3 from J, leaving 4 bases between them. Germline V gives CDR1 MNHEY, CDR2 SVGAGI. The CDR3 loop reads CASSYPYTGELFF. The CDR3 nucleotides read TGTGCCAGCAGTTACCCCTACACCGGGGAGCTGTTTTTT.

This clone was detected only once. The chain is built from TRBV15 and TRBJ1-6; D remains unclear. Trimming took 0 bases from V and 10 from J, leaving 7 bases between them. CDR3 length: 13 residues. Germline V lookup: CDR1 LNHNV, CDR2 YYDKDF (reference sequence). The CDR3 region has the DNA TGTGCCACCAGCAGAGATCCGGGATCACCCCTCCACTTT. Residues: CATSRDPGSPLHF.

The chain carries TRBV2 and TRBJ2-3, with 8 nucleotides matching TRBD2. Germline-derived CDR1 and CDR2 are SNHLY and FYNNEI. This CDR3 has 14 residues. The V and J ends lost 9 bases and 1 base, in that order; junction bases with no gene match: 6. The CDR3 is CASGSGGGTDTQYF. As DNA, the CDR3 is TGTGCCAGTGGAAGCGGGGGTGGCACAGATACGCAGTATTTT.

This chain links TRBV4-2 with TRBJ2-7, with TRBD2 matching over 8 bases. The CDR3 is 13 amino acids. The J segment lost 5 bases and the V segment lost 4 bases, leaving 4 bases of the junction unmatched. Germline lookup yields CDR1 LGHNA and CDR2 YNFKEQ. The CDR3 sequence: CASSLTAGDEQYF. The CDR3 bases are TGTGCCAGCAGCCTCACAGCGGGAGACGAGCAGTACTTC.

The chain links TRBV19 to TRBJ1-2; tentatively, D is TRBD1 (6 bases). Trimming cost V 3 bases and J 7 bases, with 12 bases left between them. Germline CDR1 reads LNHDA; CDR2 reads SQIVND (reference sequence). This CDR3 region has 13 residues. CDR3 amino acids: CASSITGMGGYTF. In DNA form, the CDR3 reads TGTGCCAGTAGTATCACAGGGATGGGTGGCTACACCTTC. Looking up the rest from reference TRBV19 and TRBJ1-2 gives the full variable domain: DGGITQSPKYLFRKEGQNVTLSCEQNLNHDAMYWYRQDPGQGLRLIYYSQIVNDFQKGDIAEGYSVSREKKESFPLTVTSAQKNPTAFYLCASSITGMGGYTFGSGTRLTVV.

This clone occurred a few times. V usage is TRBV29-1 and J usage is TRBJ1-2, with 8 bases aligning to TRBD1. The junction had 4 bases not matched to a gene; V was cut back by 6 bases and J by 1 base. Germline CDR1 is SQVTM and CDR2 is ANQGSEA. The CDR3 loop spans 13 amino acids. In DNA, the CDR3 is TGCAGCGTAGGGACAGGTTTTAACTATGGCTACACCTTC. Encoded protein: CSVGTGFNYGYTF. Based on the CDR3 plus reference TRBV29-1 and TRBJ1-2, the full variable domain is SAVISQKPSRDICQRGTSLTIQCQVDSQVTMMFWYRQQPGQSLTLIATANQGSEATYESGFVIDKFPISRPNLTFSTLTVSNMSPEDSSIYLCSVGTGFNYGYTFGSGTRLTVV.

This CDR3 reads CASSVPTENTEAFF. CDR3 coding DNA: TGTGCCAGCAGCGTGCCGACAGAGAACACTGAAGCTTTCTTT. This chain uses TRBV9 with TRBJ1-1; possibly TRBD1 for D (5 bases). The V end was cut by 2 bases, the J end by 1 base, with 9 bases between. Per the germline V gene, CDR1 is SGDLS and CDR2 is YYNGEE. There are 14 residues in the CDR3.

This rearrangement joins TRBV7-2 to TRBJ1-1, with TRBD1 matching 7 bases. Germline V gives CDR1 SGHTA, CDR2 FQGNSA. V was pared by 4 bases and J by 9 bases, with 17 bases of the junction left unmatched. This CDR3 region has 16 residues. The CDR3 spells CASSSPGTATPLQAFF. In nucleotides, the CDR3 is TGTGCCAGCAGCTCCCCTGGGACAGCTACTCCCCTCCAAGCTTTCTTT.

J is TRBJ1-6 and V is TRBV28; D unclear. There are 16 residues in the CDR3. Germline lookup yields CDR1 MDHEN and CDR2 SYDVKM. V was cut by 2 bases and J by 0 bases, with 8 bases left in between. CDR3 sequence (DNA): TGTGCCAGCAGTTTACCCGGTGGCTCCTATAATTCACCCCTCCACTTT. This encodes CASSLPGGSYNSPLHF. The full variable domain, with the rest looked up from reference TRBV28 and TRBJ1-6, is DVKVTQSSRYLVKRTGEKVFLECVQDMDHENMFWYRQDPGLGLRLIYFSYDVKMKEKGDIPEGYSVSREKKERFSLILESASTNQTSMYLCASSLPGGSYNSPLHFGNGTRLTVT.

The rearrangement uses TRBV12-5 and TRBJ2-1; D may be TRBD2 (5 bases). Trimming took off 1 base at V and 5 bases at J, with 12 bases between the two ends. CDR1 and CDR2 (germline): LGHNT, FRNRAP. The CDR3 loop spans 15 amino acids. For the CDR3, the DNA is TGTGCTAGTGGTTTGGGCTATTCCGGGAACAATGAGCAGTTCTTC. It yields the protein CASGLGYSGNNEQFF.

V gene TRBV5-4 combines with J gene TRBJ1-1; TRBD1 is a possible D gene (6 bases). This CDR3 spans 17 amino acids. Trimming shortened V by 3 bases and J by 0 bases, and 18 bases separated the two germline ends. Germline CDR1 SGHNT, CDR2 YYREEE (reference sequence). In DNA, the CDR3 is TGTGCCAGCAGCTCCTTCCGGGACACCCTAATGAACACTGAAGCTTTCTTT. This encodes CASSSFRDTLMNTEAFF.

A remark on this clone: The identical CDR3 is also encoded by other nucleotide sequences in the sample. The rearrangement joins TRBV29-1 to TRBJ2-2; TRBD1 aligns across 9 bases. CDR1 and CDR2 from the germline V gene are SQVTM and ANQGSEA. Trimming removed 6 bases from V and 1 base from J; junction bases left unmatched: 0. This CDR3 has 13 amino acids. For the CDR3, the DNA is TGCAGCGTGGACAGGGGGAACACCGGGGAGCTGTTTTTT. Encoded protein: CSVDRGNTGELFF.

The chain combines TRBV7-9 with TRBJ2-2, with D unclear. V lost 3 bases, J lost 7 bases, and 6 bases lay in between. This CDR3 contains 12 residues. Germline lookup yields CDR1 SEHNR and CDR2 FQNEAQ (reference sequence). The CDR3 is CASSLTYGELFF. CDR3 DNA: TGTGCCAGCAGCTTGACATACGGGGAGCTGTTTTTT.

The chain carries TRBV29-1 and TRBJ2-3; possibly TRBD2 for D (6 bases). The V and J ends lost 6 bases and 1 base respectively, with 8 bases between them. Germline V gives CDR1 SQVTM, CDR2 ANQGSEA. The CDR3 is made up of 12 amino acids. The CDR3 spells CSVVAGTDTQYF. The CDR3 nucleotides are TGCAGCGTAGTAGCGGGCACAGATACGCAGTATTTT.

The chain recombines TRBV9 with TRBJ1-2, with D unresolved. The CDR3 loop spans 14 amino acids. V lost 0 bases, J lost 5 bases, and 11 bases lay in between. CDR1 is SGDLS, CDR2 YYNGEE, per germline. CDR3 bases: TGTGCCAGCAGCGTAGACCTCAACCAGTATGGCTACACCTTC. Protein sequence: CASSVDLNQYGYTF.

The V gene is TRBV10-3, the J gene TRBJ1-1; the match to TRBD1 covers 7 bases. This CDR3 is built from 13 residues. The V gene end was trimmed by 8 bases and the J gene end by 4 bases; junction bases not matched to a gene: 7. Germline V CDR1 and CDR2: ENHRY, SYGVKD. The CDR3 sequence: CAIGQDMGTEAFF. CDR3 in DNA: TGTGCCATCGGACAGGACATGGGCACTGAAGCTTTCTTT.

The rearrangement uses TRBV5-4 and TRBJ2-3, with 12 bases that match TRBD2. J gave up 8 bases and V 5 bases, and 9 bases lay outside the gene matches. CDR3 length: 15 amino acids. Germline-derived CDR1 and CDR2 are SGHNT and YYREEE (reference sequence). The CDR3 region is CASSRLAGVGSTQYF. CDR3 DNA sequence: TGTGCCAGCAGTAGACTAGCGGGAGTAGGAAGTACGCAGTATTTT.

The gene calls are TRBV7-9 and TRBJ2-3; 12 bases map to TRBD2. Germline V gives CDR1 SEHNR, CDR2 FQNEAQ (reference sequence). The CDR3 is 14 residues long. Trimming took 5 bases from V and 6 from J; bases not matched to a gene: 3. The CDR3: CASSRTSGEDTQYF. CDR3 DNA: TGTGCCAGCAGCCGGACTAGCGGGGAGGATACGCAGTATTTT.

This chain connects TRBV18 to TRBJ1-1, with 7 positions matching TRBD1. The junction had 8 bases not matched to a gene; V was cut back by 1 base and J by 0 bases. The CDR3 runs 17 residues. CDR1 is KGHSH and CDR2 is LQKENI in the germline V gene. The CDR3 DNA is TGTGCCAGCTCACCACTCGGGCCAGGGGGTATGAACACTGAAGCTTTCTTT. Translating gives CASSPLGPGGMNTEAFF.

CDR3 loop: CASSLGSLQETQYF. DNA of the CDR3: TGTGCCAGCAGCCTCGGGAGCCTCCAAGAGACCCAGTACTTC. The chain recombines TRBV5-4 with TRBJ2-5, with D maybe TRBD2 (6 bases). V was cut by 4 bases and J by 1 base, with 11 bases left in between. The CDR3 covers 14 residues. From germline, CDR1 is SGHNT and CDR2 YYREEE (reference sequence).

This sequence joins TRBV3-1 (or the pseudogene TRBV3-2) and TRBJ1-6; possibly TRBD1 for D (5 bases). Trimming removed 5 bases from V and 8 bases from J, with 16 bases in between. Germline loops: CDR1 LGHDT, CDR2 YNNKEL (reference sequence). There are 15 residues in the CDR3. CDR3: CASSRGGEIDSPLHF. The CDR3 coding sequence is TGTGCCAGCAGCAGAGGAGGGGAAATAGATTCACCCCTCCACTTT.

The V gene is TRBV7-2, the J gene TRBJ1-6, with 7 bases fitting TRBD1. Germline V gene lookup returns CDR1 SGHTA and CDR2 FQGNSA. CDR3 length: 15 amino acids. After removal of 3 bases from V and 10 bases from J, the junction contained 9 bases not matched to a gene. CDR3 coding DNA: TGTGCCAGCAGCTTTGCTACAGGGGCAAGATCACCCCTCCACTTT. Amino acid sequence: CASSFATGARSPLHF.

This clone was recorded once. The chain combines TRBV12-5 with TRBJ2-1; 7 nucleotides match TRBD1. The germline V gene has CDR1 LGHNT and CDR2 FRNRAP. The J segment lost 8 bases and the V segment lost 1 base, leaving 8 bases of the junction unmatched. The CDR3 has 15 residues. The CDR3 DNA reads TGTGCTAGTGGTTTGGCCGGACAGGTGAGGGATGAGCAGTTCTTC. Amino acid sequence: CASGLAGQVRDEQFF. Full variable domain (outside the CDR3, taken from reference TRBV12-5 and TRBJ2-1): DARVTQTPRHKVTEMGQEVTMRCQPILGHNTVFWYRQTMMQGLELLAYFRNRAPLDDSGMPKDRFSAEMPDATLATLKIQPSEPRDSAVYFCASGLAGQVRDEQFFGPGTRLTVL.

The chain links TRBV7-2 to TRBJ1-3; no clear D gene. The CDR3 has 11 amino acids. The ends were cut back, 10 bases at V and 3 bases at J, with 7 bases in the middle. Germline assignment: CDR1 SGHTA and CDR2 FQGNSA. CDR3 amino acids: CATRFGNTIYF. Here the CDR3 DNA reads TGTGCCACCCGTTTTGGAAACACCATATATTTT.